This TCR beta chain was recovered during a study of T cell responses to AZD1222 COVID-19 vaccine. Study outcomes and limitations: At baseline, seropositivity was found in only five or six AZD1222 recipients. Donors were largely white British and mainly female; clonal diversity was possibly underestimated.

Concerning this clone itself: Its specificity is unknown.

Assay: immunoSEQ multiplex PCR; the TCRdb copy retains only in-frame clones and omits some. The data contain some 100,000 clones, roughly 93% of them singletons. Sequenced material: peripheral blood, taken on day 0 of AZD1222 vaccination. The receptor comes from an adult in good health.

The DNA for the CDR3 is TGTGCCAGCTTCACGGAGAGCTCCTACGAGCAGTACTTC. Its translation: CASFTESSYEQYF. The chain is built from TRBV18 and TRBJ2-7, with D hard to call. CDR3 size: 13 residues. The germline gives CDR1 KGHSH, CDR2 LQKENI. V lost 7 bases, J lost 0 bases, and 10 bases lay in between.